This T cell receptor beta chain was documented in a study of control samples from healthy donors and cancer patients (dated by TCRdb to about 2020). CDR1 and CDR2, looked up from the germline V gene (reference sequence), are SGHAT and FQDESV. The cysteine opens and the phenylalanine closes a CDR3 of 14 amino acids. Only CDR3 DNA remains: 42 bases, in frame from the first base. V lost 5 bases and J lost 10 bases, and the count of bases not matched to a germline gene is 9. A word on this clone: What this receptor recognizes is not known. No per-base quality is available; no much larger clone lies one base away.

Libraries were built with the immunoSEQ multiplex PCR assay. In TCRdb, the immuneACCESS table is reduced to in-frame sequences with V and J assigned. These tables do not hold every clone; where another copy was compared, an unresolved V gene accounts for under half, and the others remain unexplained. The sample includes approximately 87,000 clones, with roughly 93% observed a single time. The ten largest clones take up roughly 1.2% of the sample. Sequencing was performed on PBMCs. The rearranged segments are TRBV11-1 and TRBJ2-1; the central 9 bases match TRBD2. The origin of this receptor is a woman between 40 and 55 years old with lung cancer. The bases read TGTGCCAGCAGCAATAGCGGGGGAACGGGGGAGCAGTTCTTC. Its amino acids are CASSNSGGTGEQFF.